The text below deals with one TCR beta chain. This clone was seen only once. This clone's antigen is unknown. No qualities accompany the bases; no much larger clone lies one base away. At diagnosis, peripheral blood, uninvolved tumor-adjacent lung and tumor were collected and were preserved as a mix of fresh-frozen and FFPE material. For TCR repertoire profiling, blood samples were analyzed in the form of peripheral blood mononuclear cells. The immunoSEQ Assay was used to sequence TCR beta CDR3 regions from DNA. Processing in the source paper ran as follows. T cell density was computed as TCR beta template counts normalized to usable DNA estimated by amplifying housekeeping genes. The preseqR package was used to estimate richness by extrapolating to 400,000 templates for PBMC samples and to 120,000 templates for tissue samples. Clonality was defined by subtracting Pielou's evenness from one. To identify tissue-enriched TCRs, differential abundance testing was run on productive amino-acid clonotypes with a minimum total count of 5 and an alpha of 0.1. The Jaccard Index and the Morisita Overlap Index were used to quantify repertoire overlap between compartments. GLIPH grouped TCR beta CDR3s together with public tetramer-defined viral CDR3s, and a viral motif had to include at least three viral sequences and show V-gene enrichment. This immuneACCESS table, as held by TCRdb, lists in-frame sequences with V and J called but not all clones. Of the missing ones, under half trace to an unresolved V gene in checked studies; the others have no known cause. The V and J calls and the clone size are those of that table, but D and trimming were determined from the DNA. The sample records around 8,000 clones, approximately 95% of which are singletons. Around 2.7% of the sample belongs to the ten largest clones.

This entry is derived from a study of T cells in localized non-small cell lung cancer (dated by TCRdb to 2020 to 2022). A note on the overall study: T cell repertoires of more than 200 early-stage NSCLC patients were analyzed, with tumors being compared against uninvolved tumor-adjacent lungs. All 220 or so NSCLC patients in the cohort were treatment-naive and had localized lung tumors that were resected. NSCLC patients had a mean age of roughly 66 years, and 129 were male and over 85 female. Points the paper makes about the study in general: Uninvolved tumor-adjacent lung showed the highest T cell clonality, higher than tumor, which suggests more focused antigenic responses in the uninvolved tumor-adjacent lung. Of the top 100 tumor clones, a median of roughly 56 were detected in paired uninvolved adjacent lung; roughly 29 were also among that lung's top 100. Multi-region tumor sequencing was not performed, so intratumor heterogeneity could not be excluded. Because the study design was exploratory, TCR variables were selected using unadjusted p-values without false-discovery rate correction. Higher blood T cell density associated with longer overall survival, while higher adjacent-lung clonality associated with shorter survival.

V loses 0 bases of germline sequence and J loses 5 bases, and the interval between the two ends is 7 bases. The germline V gene specifies ENHRY as CDR1 and SYGVKD as CDR2. The CDR3 runs 13 amino acids, cysteine and phenylalanine included. Only the CDR3 region is kept as DNA, spanning 39 bases read in frame from base 1. The sequence was obtained from a woman aged 35 to 75 with stage I lung adenocarcinoma. Sequencing was performed on peripheral blood, taken before any cancer treatment. The sequence links TRBV10-3 to TRBJ1-2; the D segment cannot be called with confidence. The DNA sequence reads TGTGCCATCAGTGAGTCAATTACTTATGGCTACACCTTC. Translation gives CAISESITYGYTF.